Listed below are T cell receptor beta chains from one sample, sequenced in a study of T cell responses to AZD1222 COVID-19 vaccine. Sequenced by immunoSEQ multiplex PCR; TCRdb stores in-frame clones only, minus some. The sample lists tens of thousands of clones, approximately 89% seen once, with approximately 5% in the top ten. Here the sequenced sample was peripheral blood, taken 28 days after the second AZD1222 dose. The receptors shown here come from an adult who received the AZD1222 COVID-19 vaccine. CDR3s include the opening cysteine and the closing phenylalanine or tryptophan. D genes are given only for firm matches. Clone size is stated in some rows and not others, as once, few, many or a class when expanded.

CDR3nt | CDR3aa | abundance | j_gene | len | v_gene | d_gene
TGTGCCAGTAGCCGTGGGGAGACCCAGTACTTC | CASSRGETQYF | - | TRBJ2-5 | 11 | TRBV19 | -
TGTGCCAGCAGTCCACGGGGGACTAGCGGGTACAATGAGCAGTTCTTC | CASSPRGTSGYNEQFF | - | TRBJ2-1 | 16 | TRBV28 | TRBD2
TGTGCCACCAGCAGAGGAGGTAGGGGCACAGATACGCAGTATTTT | CATSRGGRGTDTQYF | once | TRBJ2-3 | 15 | TRBV15 | -
TGCAGTGCTAGTAGGACAGCGAGCTCCTATAATTCACCCCTCCACTTT | CSASRTASSYNSPLHF | - | TRBJ1-6 | 16 | TRBV20-1 | -
TGTGCCAGCAGTTATCAGGGACAGCCCCAAGAGACCCAGTACTTC | CASSYQGQPQETQYF | - | TRBJ2-5 | 15 | TRBV6-5 | TRBD1
TGTGCCAGCAGTGACTTGGACAGGGGGCGGGCCGACTATGGCTACACCTTC | CASSDLDRGRADYGYTF | - | TRBJ1-2 | 17 | TRBV6-1 | TRBD1
TGTGCCAGCAGTGAACAGGGGGCCAGGAATTCACCCCTCCACTTT | CASSEQGARNSPLHF | - | TRBJ1-6 | 15 | TRBV6-1 | TRBD1
TGTGCCACCAGCAGAGAAGTTAATAGCAATCAGCCCCAGCATTTT | CATSREVNSNQPQHF | - | TRBJ1-5 | 15 | TRBV15 | -
TGTGCCAGCAGCTTTCTCGGAACTGAAGCTTTCTTT | CASSFLGTEAFF | - | TRBJ1-1 | 12 | TRBV5-6 | -
TGTGCCAGCAGCCCGACAGGGACCTACAATGAGCAGTTCTTC | CASSPTGTYNEQFF | once | TRBJ2-1 | 14 | TRBV6-5 | TRBD1
TGCGCCAGCAGCTTGGCAGAACACACAACGACAGGGAACTATGGCTACACCTTC | CASSLAEHTTTGNYGYTF | - | TRBJ1-2 | 18 | TRBV5-1 | TRBD1
TGTGCCAGCAGCCAACGTGGATCGGGCATCCAAGAGACCCAGTACTTC | CASSQRGSGIQETQYF | - | TRBJ2-5 | 16 | TRBV3-1/TRBV3-2 | -
TGTGCCAGCAGCCCCCCATCGGGGTACAATGAGCAGTTCTTC | CASSPPSGYNEQFF | - | TRBJ2-1 | 14 | TRBV7-2 | -
TGTGCCAGCAGCTTCTCGCATGAGACCCAGTACTTC | CASSFSHETQYF | - | TRBJ2-5 | 12 | TRBV11-2 | -
TGTGCCAGCCTCGGAATGGGCAAGCAGGGCTACACCTTC | CASLGMGKQGYTF | - | TRBJ1-2 | 13 | TRBV6-5 | -
TGTGCCAGCGACAGGGGGTGGGGTGACTATGGCCACACCTTC | CASDRGWGDYGHTF | - | TRBJ1-2 | 14 | TRBV6-5 | TRBD1
TGTGCCAGCAGTGAAGAAGGGGGCTTTGGAAACACCATATATTTT | CASSEEGGFGNTIYF | - | TRBJ1-3 | 15 | TRBV2 | TRBD1
TGCGCCAGCAGCGACAGGAGACGCACAGATACGCAGTATTTT | CASSDRRRTDTQYF | - | TRBJ2-3 | 14 | TRBV5-1 | -
TGTGCCAGCAGGTCGGACAGAAACAATCAGCCCCAGCATTTT | CASRSDRNNQPQHF | - | TRBJ1-5 | 14 | TRBV7-2 | -
TGTGCCACGGGGGGCAGGGATCATCAGCCCCAGCATTTT | CATGGRDHQPQHF | - | TRBJ1-5 | 13 | TRBV24-1 | -
TGTGCTAGTGTTCAGGGGAACACTGAAGCTTTCTTT | CASVQGNTEAFF | - | TRBJ1-1 | 12 | TRBV12-5 | -
TGTGCCAGCAGCGGGACAGGTCCATACTCGCTTCAGGGCTACACCTTC | CASSGTGPYSLQGYTF | - | TRBJ1-2 | 16 | TRBV7-6 | TRBD1
TGTGCCAGCACCTCAGAGGGTGAGCAGTACTTC | CASTSEGEQYF | - | TRBJ2-7 | 11 | TRBV12-3/TRBV12-4 | -
TGTGCCAGCAGTTACACCGAAGGGGTCGTCTATGGCTACACCTTC | CASSYTEGVVYGYTF | - | TRBJ1-2 | 15 | TRBV6-5 | -
TGTGCCAGCAGTGAAGCCAATCGAGCATATGAGCAGTTCTTC | CASSEANRAYEQFF | - | TRBJ2-1 | 14 | TRBV2 | -
TGTGCCAGCAGCCTCGGACAGGGGGACCAGCCCCAGCATTTT | CASSLGQGDQPQHF | - | TRBJ1-5 | 14 | TRBV13 | TRBD1
TGTGCCAGCAGCTCCGGACAGGGATTTATGAACACTGAAGCTTTCTTT | CASSSGQGFMNTEAFF | few | TRBJ1-1 | 16 | TRBV7-9 | TRBD1
TGCGCCAGCAGCCAAGGGGCAATGGGTCAGCCCCAGCATTTT | CASSQGAMGQPQHF | - | TRBJ1-5 | 14 | TRBV4-1 | -
TGTGCCAGCAGTCAACTACGGGGCTTTGGGTCGAATGGCTACACCTTC | CASSQLRGFGSNGYTF | - | TRBJ1-2 | 16 | TRBV3-1/TRBV3-2 | -
TGTGCCAGCAGCGTAGAGAAGTGGGGGGGCACAGATACGCAGTATTTT | CASSVEKWGGTDTQYF | - | TRBJ2-3 | 16 | TRBV9 | -
TGTGCCAGCAGCGTAGAATATGGCGGGGGTTCCACCGGGGAGCTGTTTTTT | CASSVEYGGGSTGELFF | - | TRBJ2-2 | 17 | TRBV11-3 | TRBD2
TGTGCCAGCAGCACCCAGGATTCACCCCTCCACTTT | CASSTQDSPLHF | - | TRBJ1-6 | 12 | TRBV12-3/TRBV12-4 | -
TGTGCCAGCAGCCCGTCAGAAAATTGGACCTATGGCTACACCTTC | CASSPSENWTYGYTF | - | TRBJ1-2 | 15 | TRBV7-9 | -
TGTGCCAGCAGGCCGGGACAGGGGTACAATGAGCAGTTCTTC | CASRPGQGYNEQFF | - | TRBJ2-1 | 14 | TRBV6-5 | TRBD1
TGTGCCAGCAGCGTCCCGGGATTCGGAAACACCATATATTTT | CASSVPGFGNTIYF | - | TRBJ1-3 | 14 | TRBV7-2 | -
TGTGCCAGCAGTGATCCGGGACTAGCGGGGGGCTCCGAGCAGTACTTC | CASSDPGLAGGSEQYF | once | TRBJ2-7 | 16 | TRBV6-1 | TRBD2
TGTGCCAGCAGCATCCGGACTAGCGGGGGGGACTCCTACGAGCAGTACTTC | CASSIRTSGGDSYEQYF | once | TRBJ2-7 | 17 | TRBV13 | TRBD2
TGTGCCAGCAGTTTTACCAGGGGGTCCCACGAAAAACTGTTTTTT | CASSFTRGSHEKLFF | - | TRBJ1-4 | 15 | TRBV5-6 | TRBD1
TGCGCCAGCAGCCAAGATCTGGGGGGAACTATTGGCTACACCTTC | CASSQDLGGTIGYTF | - | TRBJ1-2 | 15 | TRBV4-3 | -
TGTGCCAGCAGAAAAATGGGCATAGGGGGCTACACCTTC | CASRKMGIGGYTF | - | TRBJ1-2 | 13 | TRBV7-8 | -
TGTGCCAGCAGCTTGGCCGTAGGCTTGGGGGCCTATGGCTACACCTTC | CASSLAVGLGAYGYTF | - | TRBJ1-2 | 16 | TRBV5-6 | -
TGTGCCAGCAGCTTGGCAGGGGGTCCTGCCACTGAAGCTTTCTTT | CASSLAGGPATEAFF | once | TRBJ1-1 | 15 | TRBV7-9 | TRBD1
TGTGCCACCAGCAGAGATCCTTGGGCGATCAATCAGCCCCAGCATTTT | CATSRDPWAINQPQHF | - | TRBJ1-5 | 16 | TRBV15 | -
TGTGCCAGCAGCTTGTTGGTGCAGGGCTTCGGGAACACCGGGGAGCTGTTTTTT | CASSLLVQGFGNTGELFF | - | TRBJ2-2 | 18 | TRBV5-6 | -
TGTGCCAGCAGCGCCCTATCACAGCTTAACTATGGCTACACCTTC | CASSALSQLNYGYTF | - | TRBJ1-2 | 15 | TRBV9 | -
TGCGCCAGCAGCCAAGATCCGTGGGCAGCTACCTACACTGAAGCTTTCTTT | CASSQDPWAATYTEAFF | - | TRBJ1-1 | 17 | TRBV4-3 | -
TGCGCCAGCAGCTTGGGTTTAGGGGAGACCCAGTACTTC | CASSLGLGETQYF | - | TRBJ2-5 | 13 | TRBV5-1 | -
TGTGCCAGTAGTCCAGGGACCAACTATGGCTACACCTTC | CASSPGTNYGYTF | - | TRBJ1-2 | 13 | TRBV19 | -
TGTGCTAGTGGCCGGGGACTCGGGTGGGAGACCCAGTACTTC | CASGRGLGWETQYF | - | TRBJ2-5 | 14 | TRBV12-5 | -
TGTGCCAGCAGCCAAGACCCGCGGGGCGCGAGGCCTGGAAACACCATATATTTT | CASSQDPRGARPGNTIYF | few | TRBJ1-3 | 18 | TRBV4-2 | -
TGTGCCAGTAGTATATCTGGTATCAGGGGAGTGTGGGGCTACACCTTC | CASSISGIRGVWGYTF | - | TRBJ1-2 | 16 | TRBV19 | -
TGTGCCAGCAGCGTAGATCAAGCGGCACTATACAATGAGCAGTTCTTC | CASSVDQAALYNEQFF | - | TRBJ2-1 | 16 | TRBV9 | -
TGTGCCAGCAGTTACTTAGGGAAGGGTGAGCAGTACTTC | CASSYLGKGEQYF | - | TRBJ2-7 | 13 | TRBV6-5 | -
TGCGCCAGCAGCCTCTTACCGGACAGTGAGTACAATGAGCAGTTCTTC | CASSLLPDSEYNEQFF | - | TRBJ2-1 | 16 | TRBV4-3 | -
TGTGCCAGCAGTTACTCTAGCGGGGTGAACACCGGGGAGCTGTTTTTT | CASSYSSGVNTGELFF | - | TRBJ2-2 | 16 | TRBV6-5 | TRBD2